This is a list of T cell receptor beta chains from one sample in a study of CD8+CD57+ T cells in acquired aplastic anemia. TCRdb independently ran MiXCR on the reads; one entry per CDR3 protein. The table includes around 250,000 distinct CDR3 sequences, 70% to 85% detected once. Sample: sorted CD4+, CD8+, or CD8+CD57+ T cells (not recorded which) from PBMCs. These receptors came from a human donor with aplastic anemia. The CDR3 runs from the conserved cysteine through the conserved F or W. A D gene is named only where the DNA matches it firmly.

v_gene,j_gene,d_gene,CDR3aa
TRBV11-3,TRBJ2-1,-,CASSLDDTVRDNEQFF
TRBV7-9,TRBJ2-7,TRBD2,CASSVAGSYEPNF
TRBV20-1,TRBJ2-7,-,CSLRGADPYEQYF
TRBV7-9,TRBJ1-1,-,CASSKRETGEAFF
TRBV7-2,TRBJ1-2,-,CASSSRERPYNYCYTF
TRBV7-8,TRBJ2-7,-,CASSLVGGPDKQYF
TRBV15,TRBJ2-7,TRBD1,CATSIPGTGANEQYF
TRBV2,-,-,CASSPTSGPNAQYF
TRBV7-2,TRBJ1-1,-,CASSFDLDENTEAFF
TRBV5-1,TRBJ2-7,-,CASSLQEGGVDEQYF
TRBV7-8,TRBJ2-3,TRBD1,CASSLGTGAVTLTQYF
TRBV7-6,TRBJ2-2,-,CASSPNRGRPNTGELFF
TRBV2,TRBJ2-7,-,CPSSELEPILYEQYF
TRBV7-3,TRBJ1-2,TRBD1,CASSLGGQGTNYGYTF
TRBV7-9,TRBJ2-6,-,CASSLDSGSSGANVLTF
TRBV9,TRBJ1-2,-,CASSEGSARGYFF
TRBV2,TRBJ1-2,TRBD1,CASSEDRGRYNGYIF
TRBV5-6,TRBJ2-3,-,CASSLGRSSDTQYF
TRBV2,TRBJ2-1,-,CATSREADVYNEQFF
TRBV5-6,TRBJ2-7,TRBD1,CAGQGARALLYEQYF
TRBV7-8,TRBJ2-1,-,CASSLAGGNEQFF
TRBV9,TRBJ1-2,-,CASSASGTHMEQCYTF
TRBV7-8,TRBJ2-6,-,CASSLAGSHETQYLTF
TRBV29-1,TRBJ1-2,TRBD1,CRARDRDGYTF
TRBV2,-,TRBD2,CASTHGGGDEQYF
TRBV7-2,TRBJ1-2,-,CASSLGLEGGYTF
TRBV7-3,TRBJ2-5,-,CASGDGGTEATHFF
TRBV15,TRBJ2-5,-,CATSRGSEQETQYF
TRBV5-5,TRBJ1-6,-,CASSLGRGGHNSPLHF
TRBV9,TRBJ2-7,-,CASTLEYYEQYF
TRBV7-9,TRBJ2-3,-,CASSLASGPEGLYF
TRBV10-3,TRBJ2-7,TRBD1,CAISEGQGRGEQYF
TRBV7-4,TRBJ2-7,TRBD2,CASSLASGGLLLEQYF
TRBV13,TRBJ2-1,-,CASSGGSRGNEQFF
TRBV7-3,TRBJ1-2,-,CASSARPQEQSARYTF
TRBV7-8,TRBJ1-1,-,CASSLALGRNTEYFF
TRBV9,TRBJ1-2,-,CASSLALDSRTYGYTF
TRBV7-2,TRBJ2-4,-,CASSPQMNTEAFFKIQYF
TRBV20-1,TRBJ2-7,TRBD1,CSARGTGGLSYEQYF
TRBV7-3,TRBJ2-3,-,CASSLEGAAREYF
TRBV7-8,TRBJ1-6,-,CASSLAGGPDTQYPHF
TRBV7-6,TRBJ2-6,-,CASSLAHGTKDTHLTF
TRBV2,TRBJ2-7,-,CASNTQGSHEQYF
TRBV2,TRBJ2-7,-,CASSDGEPLLYEQYF
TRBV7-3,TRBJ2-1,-,CASSDGGIQAEFF
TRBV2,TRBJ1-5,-,CASSDWGADQPQHF
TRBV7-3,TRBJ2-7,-,CASTLAQLTSGEKYF
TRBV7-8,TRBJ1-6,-,CASSSTTGKGSPLHF
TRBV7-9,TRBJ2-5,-,CASSRERRGGSHEF
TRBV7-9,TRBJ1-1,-,CASSLVADTQFF
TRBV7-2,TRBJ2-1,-,CASSGAGAWDKQFF
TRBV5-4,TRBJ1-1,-,CASSITSETTEAFF
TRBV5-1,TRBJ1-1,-,CASSLVSGVGNTEAFF